Shown below are 21 T cell receptor beta chains from a single sample sequenced in a study of blood T cell repertoires in COVID-19. The table came from immunoSEQ multiplex PCR; TCRdb's copy has only in-frame clones and leaves some out. The sample lists roughly 200,000 clones, around 89% occurring once. Sequencing used peripheral blood. These receptors were collected from a man aged 65-85 years with acute or convalescent COVID-19.

The genes are TRBV27 and TRBJ2-1, with 11 bases identical to TRBD1. There are 16 residues in the CDR3. The trim removed 2 bases at V and 9 bases at J, leaving 9 bases unmatched. Germline V gene lookup returns CDR1 MNHEY and CDR2 SMNVEV (reference sequence). This CDR3 reads CASSLTPGQGVTEQFF. The DNA of the CDR3 is TGTGCCAGCAGTTTAACGCCGGGACAGGGGGTCACTGAGCAGTTCTTC.

This clone was observed a few times. The gene calls are TRBV11-2 and TRBJ2-1; TRBD1 is a possible D gene (5 bases). Trimming removed 5 bases from V and 0 bases from J, with 14 bases in between. This CDR3 contains 16 residues. Looked up from germline, CDR1 is SGHAT and CDR2 is FQNNGV. CDR3 nucleotide sequence: TGTGCCAGCAGCCCCAGGGTGCAGGTCTCCTACAATGAGCAGTTCTTC. Its translation: CASSPRVQVSYNEQFF.

J is TRBJ2-1 and V is TRBV9; D gene ambiguous. Germline CDR1 reads SGDLS; CDR2 reads YYNGEE. This CDR3 is built from 15 residues. The ends were cut back, 0 bases at V and 4 bases at J, with 11 bases in the middle. As DNA, the CDR3 is TGTGCCAGCAGCGTAGCGTCGCTCGAGTACAATGAGCAGTTCTTC. This gives the protein CASSVASLEYNEQFF.

The chain couples TRBV5-1 to TRBJ2-7; unclear D gene. Germline V gives CDR1 SGHRS, CDR2 YFSETQ. V lost 0 bases and J 7 bases, leaving 20 bases between the germline ends. This CDR3 contains 16 residues. The CDR3 sequence is CASSLGWATLSQEQYF. The CDR3 nucleotides are TGCGCCAGCAGCTTGGGTTGGGCTACCCTCAGCCAGGAGCAGTACTTC.

The chain joins TRBV27 to TRBJ2-7, with TRBD1 matching over 7 bases. Germline CDR1 is MNHEY and CDR2 is SMNVEV (reference sequence). V gave up 3 bases and J gave up 6 bases; unmatched junction bases: 5. The CDR3 loop spans 13 amino acids. CDR3 in DNA: TGTGCCAGCAGTTTTACAGGGGCTGGCGAGCAGTACTTC. Translated: CASSFTGAGEQYF.

The chain couples TRBV10-3 to TRBJ1-2; 7 bases match TRBD1. Germline V gives CDR1 ENHRY, CDR2 SYGVKD. The V gene end was trimmed by 2 bases and the J gene end by 6 bases; junction bases not matched to a gene: 6. CDR3 size: 14 residues. The CDR3 DNA is TGTGCCATCAGTGAGAGGGAGACAGGGAATGGCTACACCTTC. Its protein product is CAISERETGNGYTF.

The J gene is TRBJ2-5, the V gene TRBV19, with 9 bases lining up with TRBD1. This CDR3 region has 16 residues. The germline gives CDR1 LNHDA, CDR2 SQIVND (reference sequence). The ends lost 2 bases at V and 5 bases at J; junction bases unmatched: 9. The CDR3 coding sequence is TGTGCCAGTAGTATAACCGGGACAGGGTTAGGGGAGACCCAGTACTTC. Translating gives CASSITGTGLGETQYF.

In this sample, this clone turned up once. The chain combines TRBV27 with TRBJ2-3; D remains ambiguous. This CDR3 region has 14 residues. The germline V gene encodes CDR1 MNHEY and CDR2 SMNVEV (reference sequence). The V end was cut by 4 bases, the J end by 4 bases, with 12 bases between. As DNA, the CDR3 is TGTGCCAGCAGTTCCTCATGGCAGGCAGATACGCAGTATTTT. It translates to CASSSSWQADTQYF.

This rearrangement joins TRBV19 to TRBJ2-2; maybe TRBD2 (5 bases). The V gene's germline CDR1 is LNHDA and CDR2 SQIVND (reference sequence). The CDR3 spans 14 residues. Between the trimmed V and J ends, which lost 6 bases and 6 bases, there was a span of 14 bases. Here the CDR3 reads CASRDSLLAGELFF. CDR3 sequence (DNA): TGTGCCAGTAGAGATTCTTTACTAGCCGGGGAGCTGTTTTTT.

The V gene is TRBV7-2, the J gene TRBJ1-5; 12 bases match TRBD1. The CDR3 contains 15 residues. After removal of 1 base from V and 11 bases from J, the junction contained 6 bases not matched to a gene. Germline V CDR1 and CDR2: SGHTA, FQGNSA. This chain's CDR3 is CASSLDGTGGTSQHF. The CDR3 nucleotides are TGTGCCAGCAGCTTAGATGGGACAGGGGGCACGTCCCAGCATTTT.

V usage is TRBV18 and J usage is TRBJ2-3, with TRBD2 matching 8 bases. This CDR3 region has 16 residues. Germline V gene lookup returns CDR1 KGHSH and CDR2 LQKENI. V lost 2 bases and J lost 6; bases outside the gene matches: 10. The CDR3 loop is CASSPTSGGSWDTQYF. The CDR3 nucleotides read TGTGCCAGCTCACCAACTAGCGGAGGTTCTTGGGATACGCAGTATTTT.

The chain links TRBV18 to TRBJ1-1, with D perhaps TRBD1 (5 bases). The germline V and J ends were trimmed by 3 bases and 0 bases, with 11 bases remaining between them. In germline, CDR1 is KGHSH, CDR2 LQKENI. The CDR3 contains 15 residues. The CDR3 reads CASSPPLQVNTEAFF. The CDR3 region has the DNA TGTGCCAGCTCACCGCCTCTACAGGTGAACACTGAAGCTTTCTTT.

The CDR3 loop reads CASGRALAGAYEQYF. CDR3 DNA: TGTGCTAGTGGTCGCGCCTTAGCGGGAGCCTACGAGCAGTACTTC. The rearrangement joins TRBV12-5 to TRBJ2-7; 9 nucleotides line up with TRBD2. The CDR3 has 15 amino acids. V lost 5 bases, J lost 2 bases, and 7 bases stayed unmatched. Germline V gives CDR1 LGHNT, CDR2 FRNRAP.

V usage is TRBV9 and J usage is TRBJ2-5; 9 bases line up with TRBD2. This CDR3 has 17 residues. V lost 3 bases and J lost 5; bases outside the gene matches: 14. CDR1 is SGDLS and CDR2 is YYNGEE in the germline V gene. CDR3 DNA sequence: TGTGCCAGCAGCGCGGGAGGACTAGCGATAGGGGGGGAGACCCAGTACTTC. As protein: CASSAGGLAIGGETQYF.

CDR3 region: CAISEQGLNQETQYF. Here the CDR3 DNA reads TGTGCCATCAGTGAGCAGGGACTGAACCAAGAGACCCAGTACTTC. The J gene is TRBJ2-5, the V gene TRBV10-3, with a possible D match to TRBD2 (6 bases). The CDR3 is made up of 15 amino acids. The germline V gene encodes CDR1 ENHRY and CDR2 SYGVKD. Trimming shortened V by 2 bases and J by 0 bases, and 10 bases separated the two germline ends.

The chain links TRBV27 to TRBJ2-7, with D tentatively TRBD1 (5 bases). Germline CDR1 and CDR2: MNHEY and SMNVEV (reference sequence). This CDR3 region has 13 residues. V lost 2 bases to trimming and J lost 3 bases, with 8 bases between them. CDR3 amino acids: CASSLRQGYEQYF. The CDR3 DNA sequence: TGTGCCAGCAGTTTAAGGCAGGGCTACGAGCAGTACTTC.

The chain links TRBV21-1 to TRBJ1-6; the listed D gene, TRBD1, was not tested against the DNA. TRBV21-1 corresponds to a pseudogene. The CDR3 sequence is 20 residues long. CDR3 sequence: CASSERTQFLPQIYNSPLHF. The CDR3 DNA follows: TGTGCCAGCAGCGAAAGGACACAGTTCCTCCCCCAGATCTATAATTCACCCCTCCACTTT.

The rearrangement links TRBV27 to TRBJ1-6; no definite D call. Trimming left V 6 bases short and J 6 bases short, with 6 bases between. There are 12 residues in the CDR3. The germline gives CDR1 MNHEY, CDR2 SMNVEV (reference sequence). CDR3 sequence (DNA): TGTGCCAGCAGCTTCTTTAATTCACCCCTCCACTTT. It yields the protein CASSFFNSPLHF.

V gene TRBV11-2 combines with J gene TRBJ2-7; D is uncertain. V was cut by 4 bases and J by 3 bases, with 4 bases left in between. Per germline, CDR1 SGHAT and CDR2 FQNNGV. The CDR3 consists of 11 residues. Written as DNA, the CDR3 is TGTGCCAGCAGCTCGGGCTACGAGCAGTACTTC. The encoded protein is CASSSGYEQYF.

This clone was recorded only once. The V and J genes are TRBV19 and TRBJ1-4, with 8 bases that match TRBD1. Germline V gene data show CDR1 as LNHDA and CDR2 as SQIVND (reference sequence). V shed 6 bases, J shed 8 bases, and the junction held 8 bases outside the gene matches. CDR3 length equals 14 residues. CDR3 nucleotides: TGTGCCAGTAGGGAACAGGGGGTCCGGGAAAAACTGTTTTTT. Translation: CASREQGVREKLFF.

The rearrangement uses TRBV2 and TRBJ2-2; D perhaps matches TRBD2 (5 bases). The CDR3 contains 14 residues. Trimming removed 2 bases from V and 5 bases from J, with 9 bases in between. CDR1 is SNHLY, CDR2 FYNNEI, per germline. CDR3 in DNA: TGTGCCAGCAGTGAATCCCGGACTACCGGGGAGCTGTTTTTT. Residues: CASSESRTTGELFF. The variable domain in full, completed from reference TRBV2 and TRBJ2-2, reads EPEVTQTPSHQVTQMGQEVILRCVPISNHLYFYWYRQILGQKVEFLVSFYNNEISEKSEIFDDQFSVERPDGSNFTLKIRSTKLEDSAMYFCASSESRTTGELFFGEGSRLTVL.